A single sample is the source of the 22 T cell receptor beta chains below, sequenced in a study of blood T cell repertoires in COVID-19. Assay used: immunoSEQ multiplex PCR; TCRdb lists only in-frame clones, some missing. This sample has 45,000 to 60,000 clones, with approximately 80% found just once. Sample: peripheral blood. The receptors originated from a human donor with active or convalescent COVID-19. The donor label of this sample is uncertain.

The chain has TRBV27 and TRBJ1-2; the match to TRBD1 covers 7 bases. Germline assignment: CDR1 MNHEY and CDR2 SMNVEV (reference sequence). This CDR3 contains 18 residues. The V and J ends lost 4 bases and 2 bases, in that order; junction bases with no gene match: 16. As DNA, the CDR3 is TGTGCCAGCAGTTCCTTAGGGGCCCGGGACAGCCGAAACTATGGCTACACCTTC. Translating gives CASSSLGARDSRNYGYTF.

The CDR3 DNA reads as TGTGCCAGCAGCGACGGACAACCGGGACTAGCGGGAGCCTACGAGCAGTACTTC. Translated: CASSDGQPGLAGAYEQYF. The genes are TRBV9 and TRBJ2-7; TRBD2 aligns across 14 bases. V dropped 3 bases and J dropped 2; count of bases not matched to a gene: 10. The CDR3 loop spans 18 amino acids. Germline CDR1 and CDR2: SGDLS and YYNGEE.

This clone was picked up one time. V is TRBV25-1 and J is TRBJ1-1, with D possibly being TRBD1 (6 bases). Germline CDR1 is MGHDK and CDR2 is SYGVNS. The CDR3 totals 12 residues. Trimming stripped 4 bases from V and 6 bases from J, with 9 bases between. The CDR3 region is CASSVGAAEAFF. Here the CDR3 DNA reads TGTGCCAGCAGTGTGGGGGCAGCTGAAGCTTTCTTT. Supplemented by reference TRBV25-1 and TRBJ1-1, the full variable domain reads EADIYQTPRYLVIGTGKKITLECSQTMGHDKMYWYQQDPGMELHLIHYSYGVNSTEKGDLSSESTVSRIRTEHFPLTLESARPSHTSQYLCASSVGAAEAFFGQGTRLTVV.

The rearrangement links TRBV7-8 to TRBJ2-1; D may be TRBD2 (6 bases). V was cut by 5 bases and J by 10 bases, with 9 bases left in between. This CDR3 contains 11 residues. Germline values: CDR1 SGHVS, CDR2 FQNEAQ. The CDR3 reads CASSVSGEQFF. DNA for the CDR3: TGTGCCAGCAGCGTTAGCGGAGAGCAGTTCTTC.

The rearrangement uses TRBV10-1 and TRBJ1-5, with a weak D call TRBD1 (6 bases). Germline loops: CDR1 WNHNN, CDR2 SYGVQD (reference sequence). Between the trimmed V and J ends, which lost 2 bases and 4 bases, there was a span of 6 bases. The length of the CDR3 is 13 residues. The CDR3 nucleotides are TGCGCCAGCAGTGAGACAGGGAATCAGCCCCAGCATTTT. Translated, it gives CASSETGNQPQHF.

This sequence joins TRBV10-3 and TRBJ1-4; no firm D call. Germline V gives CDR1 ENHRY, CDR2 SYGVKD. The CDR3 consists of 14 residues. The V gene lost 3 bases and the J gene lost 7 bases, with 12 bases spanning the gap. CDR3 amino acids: CAISDNSDGEKLFF. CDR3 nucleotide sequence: TGTGCCATCAGTGATAACAGTGACGGTGAAAAACTGTTTTTT.

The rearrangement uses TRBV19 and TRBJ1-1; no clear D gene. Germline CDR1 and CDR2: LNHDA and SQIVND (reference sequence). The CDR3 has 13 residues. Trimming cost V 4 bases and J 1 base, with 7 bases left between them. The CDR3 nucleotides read TGTGCCAGTAGTAGCCAGGCGAACACTGAAGCTTTCTTT. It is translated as CASSSQANTEAFF.

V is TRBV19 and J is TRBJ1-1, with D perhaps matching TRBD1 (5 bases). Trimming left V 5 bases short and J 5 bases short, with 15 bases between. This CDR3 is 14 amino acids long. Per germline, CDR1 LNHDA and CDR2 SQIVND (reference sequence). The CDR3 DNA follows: TGTGCCAGTAGTTTCGGGTGGGGCTGGACTGAAGCTTTCTTT. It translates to CASSFGWGWTEAFF.

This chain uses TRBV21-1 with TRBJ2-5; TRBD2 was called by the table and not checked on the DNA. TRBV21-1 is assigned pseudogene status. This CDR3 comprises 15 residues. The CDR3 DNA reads TGTGCCAGCAGCAAAGTTTGCCCGAGGAAAGAGACCCAGTACTTC. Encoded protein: CASSKVCPRKETQYF.

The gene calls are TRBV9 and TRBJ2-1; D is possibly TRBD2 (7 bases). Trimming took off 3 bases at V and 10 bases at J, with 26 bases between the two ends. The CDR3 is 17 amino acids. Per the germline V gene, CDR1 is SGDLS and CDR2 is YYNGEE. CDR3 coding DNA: TGTGCCAGCAGCGGCCCCCGGGTAGTTACAGCGGGACAAGAGCAGTTCTTC. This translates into CASSGPRVVTAGQEQFF.

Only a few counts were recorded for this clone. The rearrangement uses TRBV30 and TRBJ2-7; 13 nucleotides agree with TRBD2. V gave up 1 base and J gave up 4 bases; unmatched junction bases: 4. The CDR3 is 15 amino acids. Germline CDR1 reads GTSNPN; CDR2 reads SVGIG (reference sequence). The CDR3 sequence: CAWSEPGLAGYEQYF. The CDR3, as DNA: TGTGCCTGGAGTGAACCGGGACTAGCGGGGTACGAGCAGTACTTC.

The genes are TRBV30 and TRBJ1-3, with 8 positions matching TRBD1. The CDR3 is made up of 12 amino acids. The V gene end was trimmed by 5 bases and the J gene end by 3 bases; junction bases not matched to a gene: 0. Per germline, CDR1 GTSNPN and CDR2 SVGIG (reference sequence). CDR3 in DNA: TGTGCCTGGGACAGGGGTGGAAACACCATATATTTT. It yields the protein CAWDRGGNTIYF.

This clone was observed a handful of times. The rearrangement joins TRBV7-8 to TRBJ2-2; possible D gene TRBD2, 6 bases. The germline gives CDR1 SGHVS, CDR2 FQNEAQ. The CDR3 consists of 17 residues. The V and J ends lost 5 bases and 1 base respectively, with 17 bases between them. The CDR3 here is CASSRTWDFLNTGELFF. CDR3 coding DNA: TGTGCCAGCAGCCGAACCTGGGACTTCTTGAACACCGGGGAGCTGTTTTTT.

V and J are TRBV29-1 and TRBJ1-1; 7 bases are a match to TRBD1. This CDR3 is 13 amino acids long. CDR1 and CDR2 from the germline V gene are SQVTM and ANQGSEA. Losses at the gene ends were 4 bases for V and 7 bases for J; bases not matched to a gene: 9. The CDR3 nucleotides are TGCAGCGTTGTTAACAGGGGAGACCTTGAAGCTTTCTTT. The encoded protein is CSVVNRGDLEAFF. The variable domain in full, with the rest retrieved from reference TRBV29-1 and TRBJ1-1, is SAVISQKPSRDICQRGTSLTIQCQVDSQVTMMFWYRQQPGQSLTLIATANQGSEATYESGFVIDKFPISRPNLTFSTLTVSNMSPEDSSIYLCSVVNRGDLEAFFGQGTRLTVV.

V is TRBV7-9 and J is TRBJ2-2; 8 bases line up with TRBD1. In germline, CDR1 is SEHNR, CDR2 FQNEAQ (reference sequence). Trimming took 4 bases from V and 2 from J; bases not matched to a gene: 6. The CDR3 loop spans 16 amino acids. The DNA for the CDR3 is TGTGCCAGCAGCTCCCCGACAGGGGATAACACCGGGGAGCTGTTTTTT. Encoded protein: CASSSPTGDNTGELFF.

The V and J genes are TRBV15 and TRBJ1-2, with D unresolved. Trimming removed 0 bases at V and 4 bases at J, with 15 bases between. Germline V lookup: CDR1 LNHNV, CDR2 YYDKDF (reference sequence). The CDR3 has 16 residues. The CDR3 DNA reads TGTGCCACCAGCAGAGATCTTGCTAACAGAGCCTATGGCTACACCTTC. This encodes CATSRDLANRAYGYTF.

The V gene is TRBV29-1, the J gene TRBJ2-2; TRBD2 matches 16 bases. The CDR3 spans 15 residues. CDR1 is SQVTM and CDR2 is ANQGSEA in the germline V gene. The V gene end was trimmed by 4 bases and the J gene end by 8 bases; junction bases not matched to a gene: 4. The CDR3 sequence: CSVVGTSGGAGELFF. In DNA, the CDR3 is TGCAGCGTTGTTGGGACTAGCGGGGGGGCAGGGGAGCTGTTTTTT.

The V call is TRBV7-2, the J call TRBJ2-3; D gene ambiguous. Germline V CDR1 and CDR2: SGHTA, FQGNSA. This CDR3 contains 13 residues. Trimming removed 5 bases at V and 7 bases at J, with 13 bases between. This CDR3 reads CASSPKTGNTQYF. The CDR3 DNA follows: TGTGCCAGCAGCCCTAAGACTGGTAATACGCAGTATTTT. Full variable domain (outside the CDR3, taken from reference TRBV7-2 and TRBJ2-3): GAGVSQSPSNKVTEKGKDVELRCDPISGHTALYWYRQSLGQGLEFLIYFQGNSAPDKSGLPSDRFSAERTGGSVSTLTIQRTQQEDSAVYLCASSPKTGNTQYFGPGTRLTVL.

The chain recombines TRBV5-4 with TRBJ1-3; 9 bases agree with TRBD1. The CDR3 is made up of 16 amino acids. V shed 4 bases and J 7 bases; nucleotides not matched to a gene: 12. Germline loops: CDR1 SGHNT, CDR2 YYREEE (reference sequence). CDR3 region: CASSLTPGQGPNTIYF. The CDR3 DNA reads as TGTGCCAGCAGCCTCACTCCGGGACAGGGACCCAACACCATATATTTT. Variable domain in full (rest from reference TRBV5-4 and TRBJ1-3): ETGVTQSPTHLIKTRGQQVTLRCSSQSGHNTVSWYQQALGQGPQFIFQYYREEENGRGNFPPRFSGLQFPNYSSELNVNALELDDSALYLCASSLTPGQGPNTIYFGEGSWLTVV.

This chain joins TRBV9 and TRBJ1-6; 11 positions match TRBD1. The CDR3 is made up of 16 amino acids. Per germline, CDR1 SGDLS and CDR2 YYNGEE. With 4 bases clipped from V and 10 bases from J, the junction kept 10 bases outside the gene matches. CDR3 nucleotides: TGTGCCAGCAGCCCGAGTGGGGACAGGGGGGAATCACCCCTCCACTTT. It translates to CASSPSGDRGESPLHF.

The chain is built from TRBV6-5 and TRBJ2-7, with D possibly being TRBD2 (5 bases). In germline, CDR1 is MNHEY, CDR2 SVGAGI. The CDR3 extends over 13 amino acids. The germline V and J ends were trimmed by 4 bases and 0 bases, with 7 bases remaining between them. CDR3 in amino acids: CASSSSFSYEQYF. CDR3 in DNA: TGTGCCAGCAGTTCTAGCTTCTCCTACGAGCAGTACTTC.

The CDR3 bases are TGTGCCAGCAGCTTTAACTATCCTCCCTACGAGCAGTACTTC. Translating it yields CASSFNYPPYEQYF. J is TRBJ2-7 and V is TRBV7-9; no clear D gene. Germline V gives CDR1 SEHNR, CDR2 FQNEAQ (reference sequence). The V end lost 3 bases, the J end lost 2 bases, and 11 bases lay between the germline ends. The CDR3 sequence is 14 residues long.